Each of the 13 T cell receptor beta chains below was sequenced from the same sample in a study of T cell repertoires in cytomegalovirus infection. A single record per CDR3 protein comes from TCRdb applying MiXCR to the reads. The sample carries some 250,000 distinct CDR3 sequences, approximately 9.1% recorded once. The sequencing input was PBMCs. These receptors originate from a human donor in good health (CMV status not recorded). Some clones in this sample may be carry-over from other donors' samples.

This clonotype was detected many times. CDR3 residues: CASSPRTGGWEQFF. DNA for the CDR3: TGTGCCAGCAGCCCCCGGACAGGGGGCTGGGAGCAGTTCTTC. The chain couples TRBV7-8 to TRBJ2-1, with 11 positions matching TRBD1. Germline V gene sequence: CDR1 SGHVS, CDR2 FQNEAQ. The CDR3 totals 14 residues. Trimming took 5 bases from V and 10 from J; bases not matched to a gene: 7.

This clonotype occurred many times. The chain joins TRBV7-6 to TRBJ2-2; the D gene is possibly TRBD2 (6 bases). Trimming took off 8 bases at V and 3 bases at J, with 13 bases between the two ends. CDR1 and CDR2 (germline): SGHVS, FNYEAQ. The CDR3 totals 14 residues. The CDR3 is CASGVSGHTGELFF. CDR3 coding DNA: TGTGCCAGCGGAGTTAGCGGACACACCGGGGAGCTGTTTTTT.

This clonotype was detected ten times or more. For the CDR3, the DNA is TGTGCCAGCAGAACCTGGACAGGGAACACTGAAGCTTTCTTT. It yields the protein CASRTWTGNTEAFF. The J gene is TRBJ1-1, the V gene TRBV7-6; 7 nucleotides align to TRBD1. V lost 6 bases, J lost 1 base, and 5 bases stayed unmatched. Germline CDR1 SGHVS, CDR2 FNYEAQ. This CDR3 region has 14 residues.

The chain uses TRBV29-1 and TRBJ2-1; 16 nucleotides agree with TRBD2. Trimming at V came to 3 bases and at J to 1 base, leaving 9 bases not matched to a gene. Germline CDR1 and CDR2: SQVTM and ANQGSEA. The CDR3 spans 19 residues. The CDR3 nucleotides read TGCAGCGTTGACGACCCGGGACTAGCGGGAGGGAGGTCCTACAATGAGCAGTTCTTC. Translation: CSVDDPGLAGGRSYNEQFF.

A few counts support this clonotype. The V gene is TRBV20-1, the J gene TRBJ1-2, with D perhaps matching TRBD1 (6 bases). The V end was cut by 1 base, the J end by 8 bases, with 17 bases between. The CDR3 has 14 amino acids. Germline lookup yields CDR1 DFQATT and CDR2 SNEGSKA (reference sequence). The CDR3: CSARGLQGSQGYTF. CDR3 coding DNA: TGCAGTGCTAGAGGCCTCCAGGGGTCGCAAGGCTACACCTTC.

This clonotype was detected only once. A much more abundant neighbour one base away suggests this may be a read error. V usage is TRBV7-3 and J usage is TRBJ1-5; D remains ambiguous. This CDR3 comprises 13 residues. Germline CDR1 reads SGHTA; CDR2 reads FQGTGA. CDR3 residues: CASSQGPNQSQHF. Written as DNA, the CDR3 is TGTGCCAGCAGCCAAGGTCCCAATCAGTCCCAGCATTTT.

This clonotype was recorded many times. The CDR3 sequence is CASSPDRVKNIQYF. CDR3 coding DNA: TGTGCCAGCAGTCCGGACAGAGTTAAAAACATTCAGTACTTC. The chain is built from TRBV6-2 or TRBV6-3 and TRBJ2-4; TRBD1 is a possible D gene (6 bases). Trimming took off 5 bases at V and 4 bases at J, with 12 bases between the two ends. This CDR3 contains 14 residues. The germline V gene has CDR1 MNHEY and CDR2 SVGEGT.

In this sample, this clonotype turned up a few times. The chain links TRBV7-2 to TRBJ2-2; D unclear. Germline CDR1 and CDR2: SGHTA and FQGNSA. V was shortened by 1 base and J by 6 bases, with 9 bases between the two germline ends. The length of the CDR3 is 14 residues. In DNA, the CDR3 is TGTGCCAGCAGCTTAGGGGATCGGTCCGGGGAGCTGTTTTTT. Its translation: CASSLGDRSGELFF.

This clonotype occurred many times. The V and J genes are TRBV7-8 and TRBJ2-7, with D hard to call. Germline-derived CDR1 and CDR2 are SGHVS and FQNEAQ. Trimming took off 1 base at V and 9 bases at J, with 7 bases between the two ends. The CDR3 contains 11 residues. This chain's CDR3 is CASSLGSGQYF. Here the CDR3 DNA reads TGTGCCAGCAGCTTAGGCAGTGGGCAGTACTTC.

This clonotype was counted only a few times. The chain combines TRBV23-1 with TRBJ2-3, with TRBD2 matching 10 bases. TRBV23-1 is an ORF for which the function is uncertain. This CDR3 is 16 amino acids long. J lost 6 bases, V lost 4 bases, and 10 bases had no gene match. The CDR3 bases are TGCGCCAGCAGTCCAGAGGAGCGGGGGGGCGGGGATACGCAGTATTTT. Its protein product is CASSPEERGGGDTQYF.

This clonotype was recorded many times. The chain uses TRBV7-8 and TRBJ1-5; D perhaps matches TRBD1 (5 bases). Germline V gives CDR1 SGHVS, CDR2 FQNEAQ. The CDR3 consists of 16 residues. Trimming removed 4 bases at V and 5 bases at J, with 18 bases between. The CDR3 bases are TGTGCCAGCAGCTCACCTGGGGGAGGGAGCCATCAGCCCCAGCATTTT. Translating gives CASSSPGGGSHQPQHF.

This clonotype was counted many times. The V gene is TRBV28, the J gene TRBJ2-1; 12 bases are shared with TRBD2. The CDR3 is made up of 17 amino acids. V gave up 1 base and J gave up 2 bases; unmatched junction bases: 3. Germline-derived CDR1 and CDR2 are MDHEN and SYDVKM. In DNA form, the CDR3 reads TGTGCCAGCAGTTTATTGAGACTAGCGGGGGCCTACAATGAGCAGTTCTTC. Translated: CASSLLRLAGAYNEQFF.

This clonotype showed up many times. The CDR3 DNA follows: TGTGCCAGCACCTCTAGGACGGGTGGGGCCAACGTCCTGACTTTC. This sequence encodes CASTSRTGGANVLTF. The rearrangement links TRBV12-3 or TRBV12-4 to TRBJ2-6; D remains unclear. The CDR3 is made up of 15 amino acids. Trimming took off 7 bases at V and 3 bases at J, with 13 bases between the two ends.